This is a list of T cell receptor beta chains from one sample in a study of blood T cell repertoires in COVID-19. Sequencing was performed with immunoSEQ multiplex PCR; in TCRdb, only in-frame clones are kept and a portion is missing. The repertoire consists of under 300,000 clones, with approximately 84% occurring once and the leading ten covering 4%. The sample was peripheral blood. Every receptor here comes from a man aged 50 to 59 with acute or convalescent COVID-19. Both conserved end residues are part of each CDR3. The D gene is left open where the match is weak.

V	length	J	D	DNA	CDR3
TRBV2	15	TRBJ2-5	TRBD2	TGTGCCAGCAGCACTGGACTAGCGGGCGGGGAGACCCAGTACTTC	CASSTGLAGGETQYF
TRBV7-9	10	TRBJ1-2	NA	TGTGCCAGCAGCAGTCGGGGCTACACCTTC	CASSSRGYTF
TRBV10-2	14	TRBJ1-5	TRBD1	TGCGCCAGCGCCGGGACAGGGGACGGCCAGCCCCAGCATTTT	CASAGTGDGQPQHF
TRBV6-1	11	TRBJ2-1	NA	TGTGCCAGCAGTGAATTATATGAGCAGTTCTTC	CASSELYEQFF
TRBV6-5	14	TRBJ1-1	NA	TGTGCCAGCAGTTACCGGAGGGCGGACACTGAAGCTTTCTTT	CASSYRRADTEAFF
TRBV2	15	TRBJ1-4	TRBD1	TGTGCCAGCGCCGGGACAGGGGTGTCTAATGAAAAACTGTTTTTT	CASAGTGVSNEKLFF
TRBV2	16	TRBJ1-2	NA	TGTGCCAGCAGTGACCAGGGGTTGTTAGCTAACTATGGCTACACCTTC	CASSDQGLLANYGYTF
TRBV4-2	15	TRBJ1-4	NA	TGTGCCAGCAGCCAAAACCCGGGATCTCGGGAAAAACTGTTTTTT	CASSQNPGSREKLFF
TRBV7-9	15	TRBJ2-5	TRBD2	TGTGCCAGCAGCGAAAGACTAGCGGAGCAAGAGACCCAGTACTTC	CASSERLAEQETQYF
TRBV18	13	TRBJ1-1	NA	TGTGCCAGCTCTATTGTTATGAACACTGAAGCTTTCTTT	CASSIVMNTEAFF